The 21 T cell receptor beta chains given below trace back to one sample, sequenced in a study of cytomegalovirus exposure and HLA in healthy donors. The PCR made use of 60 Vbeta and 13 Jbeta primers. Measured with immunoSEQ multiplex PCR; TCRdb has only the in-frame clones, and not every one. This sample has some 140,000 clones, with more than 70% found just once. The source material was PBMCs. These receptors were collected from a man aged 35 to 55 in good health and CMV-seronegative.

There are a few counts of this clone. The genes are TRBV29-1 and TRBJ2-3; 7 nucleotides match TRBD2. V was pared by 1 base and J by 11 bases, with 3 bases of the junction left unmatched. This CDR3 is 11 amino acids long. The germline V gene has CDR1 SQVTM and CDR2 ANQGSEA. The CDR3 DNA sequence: TGCAGCGTTGAAGGGGAGGGTATGCAGTATTTT. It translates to CSVEGEGMQYF.

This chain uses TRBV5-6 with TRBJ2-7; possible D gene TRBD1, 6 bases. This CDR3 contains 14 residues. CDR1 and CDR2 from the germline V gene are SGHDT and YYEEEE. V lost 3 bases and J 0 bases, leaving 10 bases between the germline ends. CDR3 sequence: CASSSDSLSYEQYF. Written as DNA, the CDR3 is TGTGCCAGCAGCTCGGACAGCCTCTCCTACGAGCAGTACTTC.

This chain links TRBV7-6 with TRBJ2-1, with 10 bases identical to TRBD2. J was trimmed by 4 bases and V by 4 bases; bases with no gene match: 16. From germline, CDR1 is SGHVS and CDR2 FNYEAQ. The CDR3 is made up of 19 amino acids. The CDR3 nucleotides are TGTGCCAGCAGCTATTTAGCGGCGGCTAGCGGGAGTACATACAATGAGCAGTTCTTC. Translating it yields CASSYLAAASGSTYNEQFF. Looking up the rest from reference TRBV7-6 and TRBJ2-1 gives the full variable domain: GAGVSQSPRYKVTKRGQDVALRCDPISGHVSLYWYRQALGQGPEFLTYFNYEAQQDKSGLPNDRFSAERPEGSISTLTIQRTEQRDSAMYRCASSYLAAASGSTYNEQFFGPGTRLTVL.

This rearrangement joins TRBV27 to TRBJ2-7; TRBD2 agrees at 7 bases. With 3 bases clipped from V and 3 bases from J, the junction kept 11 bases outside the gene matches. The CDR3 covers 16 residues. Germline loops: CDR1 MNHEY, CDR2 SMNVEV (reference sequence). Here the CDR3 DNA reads TGTGCCAGCAGTTTTGCGACGGCGGGAGCGTTCTACGAGCAGTACTTC. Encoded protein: CASSFATAGAFYEQYF.

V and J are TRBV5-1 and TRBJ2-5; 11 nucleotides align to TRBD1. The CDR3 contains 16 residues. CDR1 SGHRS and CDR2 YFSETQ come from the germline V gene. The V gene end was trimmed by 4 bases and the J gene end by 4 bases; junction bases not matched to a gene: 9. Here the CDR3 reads CASSRVQGTGGETQYF. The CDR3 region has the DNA TGCGCCAGCAGCAGGGTTCAGGGGACAGGGGGAGAGACCCAGTACTTC.

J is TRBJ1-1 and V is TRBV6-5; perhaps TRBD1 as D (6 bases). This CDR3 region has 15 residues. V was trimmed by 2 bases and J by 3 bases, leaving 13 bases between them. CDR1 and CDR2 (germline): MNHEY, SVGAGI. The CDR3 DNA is TGTGCCAGCAGTTACCAACGGGGGGCGGACACTGAAGCTTTCTTT. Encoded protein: CASSYQRGADTEAFF.

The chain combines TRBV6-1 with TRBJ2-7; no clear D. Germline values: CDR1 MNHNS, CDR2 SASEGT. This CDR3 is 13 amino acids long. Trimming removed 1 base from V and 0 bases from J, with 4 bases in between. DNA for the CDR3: TGTGCCAGCAGTGAAGGGCCCTCCTACGAGCAGTACTTC. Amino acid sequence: CASSEGPSYEQYF.

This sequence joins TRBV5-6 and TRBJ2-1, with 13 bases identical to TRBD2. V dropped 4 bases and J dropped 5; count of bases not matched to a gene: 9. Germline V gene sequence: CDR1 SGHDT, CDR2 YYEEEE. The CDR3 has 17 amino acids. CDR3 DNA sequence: TGTGCCAGCAGCAGGACTAGCGGGAGTATCACGGACAATGAGCAGTTCTTC. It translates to CASSRTSGSITDNEQFF.

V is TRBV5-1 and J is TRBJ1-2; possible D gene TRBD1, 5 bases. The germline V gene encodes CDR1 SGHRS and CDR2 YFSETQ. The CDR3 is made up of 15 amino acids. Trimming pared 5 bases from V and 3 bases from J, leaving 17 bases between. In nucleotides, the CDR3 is TGCGCCAGCAGAGATAGTGGCCGGGGGTACTATGGCTACACCTTC. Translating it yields CASRDSGRGYYGYTF.

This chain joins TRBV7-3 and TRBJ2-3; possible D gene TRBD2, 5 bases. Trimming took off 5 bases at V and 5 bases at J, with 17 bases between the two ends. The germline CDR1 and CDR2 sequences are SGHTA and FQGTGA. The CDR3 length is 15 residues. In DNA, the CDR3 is TGTGCCAGCAGCCCCAGACTAACGGGTCGAGATACGCAGTATTTT. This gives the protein CASSPRLTGRDTQYF.

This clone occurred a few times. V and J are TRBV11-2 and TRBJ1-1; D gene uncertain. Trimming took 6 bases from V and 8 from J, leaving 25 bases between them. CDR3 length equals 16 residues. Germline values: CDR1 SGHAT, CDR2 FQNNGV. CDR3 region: CASRPSSLLIPEEAFF. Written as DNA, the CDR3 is TGTGCCAGCAGACCATCATCCCTATTAATACCCGAGGAAGCTTTCTTT.

The DNA of the CDR3 is TGTGCCAGCAGCCGCCCGAGAACAGTTTATGGCTACACCTTC. Its translation: CASSRPRTVYGYTF. The chain is built from TRBV6-8 and TRBJ1-2; D is ambiguous. The CDR3 has 14 residues. The V gene lost 6 bases and the J gene lost 5 bases, with 16 bases spanning the gap. Germline V gene sequence: CDR1 MNHGY, CDR2 SAAAGT.

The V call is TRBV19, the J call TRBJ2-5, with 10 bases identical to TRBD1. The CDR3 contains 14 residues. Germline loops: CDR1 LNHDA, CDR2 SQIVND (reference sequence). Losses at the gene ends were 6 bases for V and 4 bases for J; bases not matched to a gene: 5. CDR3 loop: CASSTGTGVETQYF. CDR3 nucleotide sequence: TGTGCCAGTAGCACCGGGACAGGGGTAGAGACCCAGTACTTC.

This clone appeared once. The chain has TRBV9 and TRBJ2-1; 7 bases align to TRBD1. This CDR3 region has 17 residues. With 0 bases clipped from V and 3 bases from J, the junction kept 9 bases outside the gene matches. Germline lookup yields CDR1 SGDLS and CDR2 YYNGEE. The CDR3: CASSVDVVGGIYNEQFF. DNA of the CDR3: TGTGCCAGCAGCGTAGATGTTGTAGGGGGCATCTACAATGAGCAGTTCTTC.

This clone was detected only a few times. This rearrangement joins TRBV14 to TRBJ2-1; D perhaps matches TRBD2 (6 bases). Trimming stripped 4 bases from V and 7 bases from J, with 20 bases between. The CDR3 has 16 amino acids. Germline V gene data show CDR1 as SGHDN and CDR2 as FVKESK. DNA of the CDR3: TGTGCCAGCAGCCCCCCGGGGCCCCGGGAGAAGAATGAGCAGTTCTTC. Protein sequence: CASSPPGPREKNEQFF.

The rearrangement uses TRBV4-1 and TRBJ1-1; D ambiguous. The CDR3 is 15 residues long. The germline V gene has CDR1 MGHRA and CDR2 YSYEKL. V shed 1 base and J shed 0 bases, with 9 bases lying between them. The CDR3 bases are TGCGCCAGCAGCCAAGGGGCAGCCATGAACACTGAAGCTTTCTTT. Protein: CASSQGAAMNTEAFF.

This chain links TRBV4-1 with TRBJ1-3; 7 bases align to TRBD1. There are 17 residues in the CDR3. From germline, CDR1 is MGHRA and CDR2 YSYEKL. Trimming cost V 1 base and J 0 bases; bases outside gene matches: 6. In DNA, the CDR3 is TGCGCCAGCAGCCAAGCTCGGGACAGCGACTCTGGAAACACCATATATTTT. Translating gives CASSQARDSDSGNTIYF.

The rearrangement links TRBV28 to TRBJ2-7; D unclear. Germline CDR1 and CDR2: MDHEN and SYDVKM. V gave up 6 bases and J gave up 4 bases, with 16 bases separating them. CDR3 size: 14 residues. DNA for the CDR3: TGTGCCAGCAGCGACACCAGCTACCCGTACGAGCAGTACTTC. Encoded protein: CASSDTSYPYEQYF.

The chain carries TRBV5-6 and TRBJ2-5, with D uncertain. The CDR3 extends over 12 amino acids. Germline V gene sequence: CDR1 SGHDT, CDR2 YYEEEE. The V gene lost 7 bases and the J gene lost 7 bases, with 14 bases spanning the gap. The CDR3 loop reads CASWSAGRTQYF. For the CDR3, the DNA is TGTGCCAGCTGGAGCGCCGGAAGGACCCAGTACTTC.

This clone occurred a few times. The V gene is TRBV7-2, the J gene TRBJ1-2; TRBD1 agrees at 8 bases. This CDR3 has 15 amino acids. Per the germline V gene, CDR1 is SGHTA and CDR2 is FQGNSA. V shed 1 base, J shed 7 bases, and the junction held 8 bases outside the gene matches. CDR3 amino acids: CASSLVAGGSTGYTF. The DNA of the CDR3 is TGTGCCAGCAGCTTAGTTGCAGGGGGCTCGACTGGCTACACCTTC. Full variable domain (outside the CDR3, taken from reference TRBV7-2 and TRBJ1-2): GAGVSQSPSNKVTEKGKDVELRCDPISGHTALYWYRQSLGQGLEFLIYFQGNSAPDKSGLPSDRFSAERTGGSVSTLTIQRTQQEDSAVYLCASSLVAGGSTGYTFGSGTRLTVV.

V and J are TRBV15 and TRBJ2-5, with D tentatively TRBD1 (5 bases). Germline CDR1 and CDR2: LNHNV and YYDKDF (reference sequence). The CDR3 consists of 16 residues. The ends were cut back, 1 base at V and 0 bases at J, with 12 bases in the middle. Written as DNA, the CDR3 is TGTGCCACCAGCAGAGCCCCACAGGTGTACCAAGAGACCCAGTACTTC. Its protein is CATSRAPQVYQETQYF.